The following is a T cell receptor (beta chain) sequence with its context. Original analysis: The assay estimated nucleated cells by amplifying reference gene primers. The repertoire was sequenced with immunoSEQ multiplex PCR; TCRdb's copy has only in-frame clones and lacks some. The V and J calls and clone size are taken from that table; D and trimming were inferred from the DNA. The sample has around 200,000 clones, approximately 86% seen once; the top ten hold 2.5% to 3.5%. This entry is derived from a study of blood T cell repertoires in COVID-19. The CDR3 has 12 amino acids. This TCR was sampled from a man aged 40-55 years with active or convalescent COVID-19. This sequence joins TRBV21-1 and TRBJ1-2; the table names TRBD1, a call not compared with the DNA. TRBV21-1 is tagged as a pseudogene. Sequenced: peripheral blood. The CDR3 coding sequence is TGTGCCAGCCCGGGGCAGGGGGATGGCTACACCTTC. Its translation: CASPGQGDGYTF.